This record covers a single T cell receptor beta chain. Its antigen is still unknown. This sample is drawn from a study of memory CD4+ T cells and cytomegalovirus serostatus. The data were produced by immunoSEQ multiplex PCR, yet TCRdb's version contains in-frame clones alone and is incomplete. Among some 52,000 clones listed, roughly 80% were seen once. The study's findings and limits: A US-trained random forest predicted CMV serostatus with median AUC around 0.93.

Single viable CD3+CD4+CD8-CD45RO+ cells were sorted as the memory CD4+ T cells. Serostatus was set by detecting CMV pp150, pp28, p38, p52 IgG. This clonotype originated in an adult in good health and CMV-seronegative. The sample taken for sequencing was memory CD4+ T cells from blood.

CDR3 nucleotide sequence: TGTGCCAGCATCTCGGGACGGGGACCCTACGAGCAGTACTTC. The encoded protein is CASISGRGPYEQYF. V usage is TRBV27 and J usage is TRBJ2-7, with D perhaps given as TRBD1 or TRBD2 (5 bases each). CDR1 is MNHEY, CDR2 SMNVEV, per germline (reference sequence). The CDR3 runs 14 residues. V lost 7 bases, J lost 2 bases, and 15 bases lay in between.